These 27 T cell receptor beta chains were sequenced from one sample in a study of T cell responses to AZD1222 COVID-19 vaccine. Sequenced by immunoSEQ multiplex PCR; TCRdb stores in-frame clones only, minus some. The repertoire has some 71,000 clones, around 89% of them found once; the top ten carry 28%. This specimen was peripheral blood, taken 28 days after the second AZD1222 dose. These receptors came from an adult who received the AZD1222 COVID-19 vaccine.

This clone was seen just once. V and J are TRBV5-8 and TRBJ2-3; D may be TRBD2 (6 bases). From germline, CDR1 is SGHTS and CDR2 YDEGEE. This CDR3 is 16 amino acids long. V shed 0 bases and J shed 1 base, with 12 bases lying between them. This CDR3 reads CASSLDAGTGTDTQYF. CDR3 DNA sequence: TGTGCCAGCAGCTTGGACGCCGGGACTGGCACAGATACGCAGTATTTT.

The CDR3 coding sequence is TGTGCCAGCTCACCCCCCGACAGCTACGAGCAGTACTTC. It encodes CASSPPDSYEQYF. The chain recombines TRBV18 with TRBJ2-7, with D perhaps TRBD1 (5 bases). Germline loops: CDR1 KGHSH, CDR2 LQKENI. The CDR3 is 13 amino acids. V was pared by 3 bases and J by 3 bases, with 9 bases between.

The CDR3 bases are TGTGCCACCACCACCGGGAGCTCCTACAATGAGCAGTTCTTC. It translates to CATTTGSSYNEQFF. The rearrangement links TRBV24-1 to TRBJ2-1; D is possibly TRBD2 (6 bases). The CDR3 has 14 amino acids. Germline V gene sequence: CDR1 KGHDR, CDR2 SFDVKD. V was pared by 8 bases and J by 0 bases, with 10 bases between.

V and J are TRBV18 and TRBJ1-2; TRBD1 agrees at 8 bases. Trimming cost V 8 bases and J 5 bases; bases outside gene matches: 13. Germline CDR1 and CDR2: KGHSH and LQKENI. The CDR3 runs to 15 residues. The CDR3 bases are TGTGCCAGCCAATCGGGGACAGGCGGTAGTTATGGCTACACCTTC. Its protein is CASQSGTGGSYGYTF.

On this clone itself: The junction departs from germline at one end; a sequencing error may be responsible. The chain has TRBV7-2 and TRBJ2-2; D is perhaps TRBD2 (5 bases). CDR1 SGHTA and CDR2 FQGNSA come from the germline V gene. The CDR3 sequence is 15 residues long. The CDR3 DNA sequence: TGTGCCAGCAGTTTAGGGAGCTGGAGTACCGGGGAGCTGTTTTTT. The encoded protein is CASSLGSWSTGELFF.

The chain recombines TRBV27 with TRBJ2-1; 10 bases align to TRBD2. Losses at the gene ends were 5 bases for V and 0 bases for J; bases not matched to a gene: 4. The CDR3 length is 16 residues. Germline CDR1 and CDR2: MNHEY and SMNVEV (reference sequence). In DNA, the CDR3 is TGTGCCAGCAGTAGCGGGAGGGCGGTCTCCTACAATGAGCAGTTCTTC. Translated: CASSSGRAVSYNEQFF.

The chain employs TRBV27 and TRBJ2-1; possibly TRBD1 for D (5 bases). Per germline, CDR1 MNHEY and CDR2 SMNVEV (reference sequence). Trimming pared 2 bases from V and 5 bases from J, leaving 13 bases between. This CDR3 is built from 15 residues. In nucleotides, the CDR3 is TGTGCCAGCAGTTTACAAGGGGAAGGAAACAATGAGCAGTTCTTC. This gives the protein CASSLQGEGNNEQFF.

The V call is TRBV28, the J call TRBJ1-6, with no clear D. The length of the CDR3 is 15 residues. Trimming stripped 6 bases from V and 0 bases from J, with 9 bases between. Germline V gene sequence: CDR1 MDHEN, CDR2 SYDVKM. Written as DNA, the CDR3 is TGTGCCAGCAGAGAAAGTATCTCCTATAATTCACCCCTCCACTTT. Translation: CASRESISYNSPLHF.

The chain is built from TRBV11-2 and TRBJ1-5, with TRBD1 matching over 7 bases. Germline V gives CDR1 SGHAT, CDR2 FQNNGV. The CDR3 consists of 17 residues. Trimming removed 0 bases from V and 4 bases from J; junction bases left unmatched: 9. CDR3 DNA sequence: TGTGCCAGCAGCTTAGATCAGAAGACAGGGAGAAATCAGCCCCAGCATTTT. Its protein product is CASSLDQKTGRNQPQHF.

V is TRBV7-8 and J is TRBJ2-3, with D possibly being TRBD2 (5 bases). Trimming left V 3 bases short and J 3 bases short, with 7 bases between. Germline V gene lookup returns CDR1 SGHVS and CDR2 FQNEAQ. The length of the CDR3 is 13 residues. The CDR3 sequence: CASSLPGTDTQYF. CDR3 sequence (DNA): TGTGCCAGCAGCTTGCCGGGAACAGATACGCAGTATTTT.

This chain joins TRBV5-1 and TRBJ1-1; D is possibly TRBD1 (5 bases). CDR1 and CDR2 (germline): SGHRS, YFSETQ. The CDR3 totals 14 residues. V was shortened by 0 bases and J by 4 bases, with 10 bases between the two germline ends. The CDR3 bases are TGCGCCAGCAGCTTGGCCGTGGGGACCACTGAAGCTTTCTTT. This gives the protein CASSLAVGTTEAFF. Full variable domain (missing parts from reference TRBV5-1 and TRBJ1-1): KAGVTQTPRYLIKTRGQQVTLSCSPISGHRSVSWYQQTPGQGLQFLFEYFSETQRNKGNFPGRFSGRQFSNSRSEMNVSTLELGDSALYLCASSLAVGTTEAFFGQGTRLTVV.

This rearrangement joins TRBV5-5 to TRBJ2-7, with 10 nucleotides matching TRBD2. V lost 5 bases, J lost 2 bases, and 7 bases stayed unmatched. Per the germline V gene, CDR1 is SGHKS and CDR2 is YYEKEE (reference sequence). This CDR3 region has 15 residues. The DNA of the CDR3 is TGTGCCAGCAGGGAGGGACTAGCGAATACCTACGAGCAGTACTTC. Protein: CASREGLANTYEQYF. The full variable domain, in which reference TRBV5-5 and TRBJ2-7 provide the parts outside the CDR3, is DAGVTQSPTHLIKTRGQQVTLRCSPISGHKSVSWYQQVLGQGPQFIFQYYEKEERGRGNFPDRFSARQFPNYSSELNVNALLLGDSALYLCASREGLANTYEQYFGPGTRLTVT.

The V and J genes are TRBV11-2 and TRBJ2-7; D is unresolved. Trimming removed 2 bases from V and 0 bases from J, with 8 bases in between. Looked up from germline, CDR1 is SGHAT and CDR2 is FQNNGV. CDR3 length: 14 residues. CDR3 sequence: CASSLLRSSYEQYF. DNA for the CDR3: TGTGCCAGCAGCTTACTCAGGAGCTCCTACGAGCAGTACTTC. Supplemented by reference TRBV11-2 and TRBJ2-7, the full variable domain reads EAGVAQSPRYKIIEKRQSVAFWCNPISGHATLYWYQQILGQGPKLLIQFQNNGVVDDSQLPKDRFSAERLKGVDSTLKIQPAKLEDSAVYLCASSLLRSSYEQYFGPGTRLTVT.

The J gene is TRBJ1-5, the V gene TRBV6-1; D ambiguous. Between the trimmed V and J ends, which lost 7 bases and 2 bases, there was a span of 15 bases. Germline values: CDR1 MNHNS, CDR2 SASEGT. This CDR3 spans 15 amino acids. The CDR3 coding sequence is TGTGCCAGCACCGCGACTACTGGGGGCAATCAGCCCCAGCATTTT. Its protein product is CASTATTGGNQPQHF.

Written as DNA, the CDR3 is TGTGCCAGCAGCTTAGTTTTTGTCGGGAGGTCTAGCACCGGGGAGCTGTTTTTT. Its protein is CASSLVFVGRSSTGELFF. The V and J genes are TRBV11-2 and TRBJ2-2, with 7 bases matching TRBD2. The CDR3 spans 18 residues. Germline CDR1 is SGHAT and CDR2 is FQNNGV. Trimming took 1 base from V and 4 from J; bases not matched to a gene: 12.

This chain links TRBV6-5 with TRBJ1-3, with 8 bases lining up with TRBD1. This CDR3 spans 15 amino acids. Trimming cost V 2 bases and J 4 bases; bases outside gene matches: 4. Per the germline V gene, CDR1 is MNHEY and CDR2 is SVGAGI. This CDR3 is CASSYGSGGGNTIYF. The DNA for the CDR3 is TGTGCCAGCAGTTACGGTTCAGGGGGCGGAAACACCATATATTTT.

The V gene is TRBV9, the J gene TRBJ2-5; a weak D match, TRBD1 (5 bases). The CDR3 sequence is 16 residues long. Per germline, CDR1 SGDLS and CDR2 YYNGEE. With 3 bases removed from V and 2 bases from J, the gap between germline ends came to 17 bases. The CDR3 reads CASSAGDHGAQETQYF. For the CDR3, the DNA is TGTGCCAGCAGCGCTGGGGATCATGGGGCTCAAGAGACCCAGTACTTC.

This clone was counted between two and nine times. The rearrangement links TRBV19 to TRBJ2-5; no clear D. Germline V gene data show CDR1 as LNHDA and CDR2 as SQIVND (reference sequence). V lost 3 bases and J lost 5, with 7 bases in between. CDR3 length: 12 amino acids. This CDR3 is CASSMSRETQYF. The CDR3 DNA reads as TGTGCCAGTAGTATGTCTCGTGAGACCCAGTACTTC.

The CDR3 sequence: CASSRQGDSPLHF. Written as DNA, the CDR3 is TGTGCCAGTAGTCGACAGGGAGATTCACCCCTCCACTTT. The chain links TRBV19 to TRBJ1-6; 7 bases map to TRBD1. Germline V gene data show CDR1 as LNHDA and CDR2 as SQIVND (reference sequence). This CDR3 comprises 13 residues. V gave up 5 bases and J gave up 8 bases; unmatched junction bases: 3.

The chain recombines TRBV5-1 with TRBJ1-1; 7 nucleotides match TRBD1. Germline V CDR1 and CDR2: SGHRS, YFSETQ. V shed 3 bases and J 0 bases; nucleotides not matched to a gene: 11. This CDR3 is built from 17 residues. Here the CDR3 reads CASSSGQVPGMNTEAFF. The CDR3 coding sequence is TGCGCCAGCAGCTCCGGACAGGTCCCCGGTATGAACACTGAAGCTTTCTTT.

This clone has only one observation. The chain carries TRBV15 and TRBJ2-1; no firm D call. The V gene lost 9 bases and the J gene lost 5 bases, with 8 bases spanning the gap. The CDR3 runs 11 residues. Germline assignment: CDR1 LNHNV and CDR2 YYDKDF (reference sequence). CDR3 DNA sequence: TGTGCCACGTCTGGGGACAATGAGCAGTTCTTC. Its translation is CATSGDNEQFF.

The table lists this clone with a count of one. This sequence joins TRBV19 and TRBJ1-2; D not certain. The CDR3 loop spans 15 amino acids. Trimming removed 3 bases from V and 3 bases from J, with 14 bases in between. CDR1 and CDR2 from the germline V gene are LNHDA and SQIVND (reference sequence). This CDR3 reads CASSMGSLADYGYTF. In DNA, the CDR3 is TGTGCCAGTAGTATGGGGTCCCTGGCCGACTATGGCTACACCTTC.

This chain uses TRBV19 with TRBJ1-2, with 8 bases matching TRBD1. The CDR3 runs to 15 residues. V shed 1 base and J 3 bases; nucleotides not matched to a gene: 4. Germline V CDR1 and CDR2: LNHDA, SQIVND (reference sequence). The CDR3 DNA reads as TGTGCCAGTAGTATAGGGACAGGGTATGACTATGGCTACACCTTC. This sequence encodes CASSIGTGYDYGYTF.

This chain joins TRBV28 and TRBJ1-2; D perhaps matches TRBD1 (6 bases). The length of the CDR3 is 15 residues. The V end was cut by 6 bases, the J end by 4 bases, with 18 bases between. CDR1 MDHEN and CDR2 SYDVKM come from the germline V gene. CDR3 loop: CASSSTGGPTYGYTF. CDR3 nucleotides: TGTGCCAGCAGCTCCACGGGGGGCCCCACCTATGGCTACACCTTC.

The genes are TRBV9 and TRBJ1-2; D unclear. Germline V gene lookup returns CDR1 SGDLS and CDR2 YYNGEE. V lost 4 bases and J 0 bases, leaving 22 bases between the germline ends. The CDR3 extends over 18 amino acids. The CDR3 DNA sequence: TGTGCCAGCAGCCCCCCTTTTTCTAGCCCGATAACTAACTATGGCTACACCTTC. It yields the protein CASSPPFSSPITNYGYTF.

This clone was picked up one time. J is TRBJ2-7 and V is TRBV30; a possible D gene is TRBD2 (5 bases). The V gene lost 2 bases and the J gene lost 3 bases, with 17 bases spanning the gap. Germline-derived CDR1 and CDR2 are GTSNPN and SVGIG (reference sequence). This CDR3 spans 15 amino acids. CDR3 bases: TGTGCCTGGAGTCCAAAGCGGAGTTTGAACTACGAGCAGTACTTC. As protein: CAWSPKRSLNYEQYF.

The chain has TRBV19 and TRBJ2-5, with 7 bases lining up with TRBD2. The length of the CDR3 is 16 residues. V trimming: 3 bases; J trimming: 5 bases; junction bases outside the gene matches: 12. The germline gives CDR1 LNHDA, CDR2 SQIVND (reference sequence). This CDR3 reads CASSISLTSAGETQYF. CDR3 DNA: TGTGCCAGTAGTATTTCCCTCACTAGCGCCGGCGAGACCCAGTACTTC.